This TCR beta chain was profiled in a study of early T cells in non-severe SARS-CoV-2 infection. Study overall: The authors sequenced bulk RNA from unsorted whole blood, leaving chains unpaired. Findings and limits, study-wide: Anti-spike CD8 responses were favored in VDJdb matching, and private and CD4 specificities were missed.

This clonotype has just one count. As yet, its antigen is unknown. Germline CDR1 reads LGHDT; CDR2 reads YNNKEL (reference sequence). The CDR3 runs to 13 residues. Trimming cost V 3 bases and J 3 bases, with 3 bases left between them. Researchers attached unique molecular identifiers to individual cDNA molecules. TCRdb independently ran MiXCR on the 5' RACE reads; one entry per CDR3 protein. The sample yields about 79,000 distinct CDR3 sequences, under 15% seen once. Source material: whole blood. The chain recombines TRBV3-1 with TRBJ1-6; D remains ambiguous. The receptor was isolated from an adult who was a healthcare worker with PCR-confirmed SARS-CoV-2 infection or an uninfected control (not recorded which). The CDR3 region has the DNA TGTGCCAGCAGCCACCACTATAATTCACCCCTCCACTTT. Translation: CASSHHYNSPLHF.